This T cell receptor beta chain was documented in a study of T cells in Graves' hyperthyroidism and ophthalmopathy. Exclusion of a patient resulted from uncontrolled infection, other autoimmune disease, pregnancy or lactation. The length of the CDR3 is 16 residues. Germline CDR1 and CDR2: MNHNS and SASEGT. The V segment lost 4 bases and the J segment 7 bases; nucleotides outside the gene matches: 10. Regions amplified from RNA transcripts were the TCR beta CDR3 regions. The TCR CDR3 was amplified in a first-round RT-PCR using the HTBI primer set. TCRdb called the multiplex PCR reads again in MiXCR, with one record for every CDR3 protein. This table has roughly 380,000 distinct CDR3 sequences, about a sixth appearing once.

The chain uses TRBV6-1 and TRBJ1-2, with 12 nucleotides matching TRBD1. The sequenced material came from blood. The source of this sequence is a woman aged 40-49 years with Graves' ophthalmopathy. The CDR3 is CASSATGTGGAGGYTF. In DNA form, the CDR3 reads TGTGCCAGCAGTGCCACCGGGACAGGGGGCGCGGGTGGCTACACCTTC.